This TCR beta chain is from a study of shared clonotypes between healthy human individuals. Whole-study findings and limits: What naive subsets generally showed was a larger estimated richness than memory subsets showed. Despite large depth, rarefaction showed incomplete sorted-subset sequencing.

Concerning this clone: The target antigen is unknown.

The authors distributed each subset's genomic DNA evenly over several immunoSEQ plates. TCRdb's copy holds only in-frame clones and misses some; the assay was immunoSEQ multiplex PCR. The table shows over a million clones, with more than 65% occurring only once. Germline V gives CDR1 DFQATT, CDR2 SNEGSKA (reference sequence). This CDR3 contains 9 residues. This TCR was sampled from a man aged 18 to 29 in good health. V usage is TRBV20-1 and J usage is TRBJ1-1, with a tentative D call TRBD1 (6 bases). The sample consisted of memory CD4+ T cells sorted from blood. The subset is: CD45RA-negative fraction. The CDR3 reads CRDDREAFF. The DNA for the CDR3 is TGCAGGGATGACAGGGAAGCTTTCTTT.